The sequence of this T cell receptor beta chain was determined in a study of OX40 agonist ivuxolimab in advanced cancers. The overall study: The patients received ivuxolimab by intravenous route every 2 weeks at 0.01 to 10 mg/kg. Patients in dose escalation had liver, melanoma, kidney or head and neck cancers.

Some clones are missing from TCRdb's copy, which holds only in-frame ones; the method was immunoSEQ multiplex PCR. The sample yields approximately 70,000 clones, roughly 82% seen once. Study-wide results and limits: Clonal expansion was seen in CD4+ and CD8+ blood T cells by week 6 at 0.1 to 3.0 mg/kg.

This clone was recorded at least ten times. The antigen remains unidentified. From germline, CDR1 is KGHSH and CDR2 LQKENI. CDR3 length: 15 amino acids. V was shortened by 3 bases and J by 0 bases, with 9 bases between the two germline ends. The V call is TRBV18, the J call TRBJ1-3; D is perhaps TRBD1 (5 bases). The clonotype comes from an adult with an advanced solid tumor such as melanoma, head and neck, liver or kidney cancer. This sample comprised CD4+ or CD8+ T cells sorted from blood, obtained in a trial of the OX40 agonist ivuxolimab. This chain's CDR3 is CASSPMGLSGNTIYF. CDR3 sequence (DNA): TGTGCCAGCTCACCGATGGGGCTCTCTGGAAACACCATATATTTT.